This record covers a single TCR beta chain. What it recognizes is unknown. Trimming left V 4 bases short and J 4 bases short, with 13 bases between. In germline, CDR1 is LGHDT, CDR2 YNNKEL (reference sequence). The CDR3 has 15 amino acids. Study results and caveats: Greatest tumor Treg TCR overlap was with tumor naive CD4+ cells. Tumor memory CD4+ T cell TCR gene usage was found to cluster with blood and lymph node memory CD4+ cells and with lymph node naive CD4+ cells. The larger cohort examined one V-J beta rearrangement, not whole repertoires.

In TCRdb, the 5' RACE reads were re-called with MiXCR into one record per CDR3 protein. The sample contains over 40,000 distinct CDR3 sequences, about a fifth of which appear only once. The sorted Tregs were CD4+CD25+CD127-/low cells. The chain employs TRBV3-1 and TRBJ1-4; D is uncertain. The origin of this receptor is a female donor with breast cancer. Sequencing was done on a sample of Tregs sorted from a lymph node. In nucleotides, the CDR3 is TGTGCCAGCAGCCGGCTTGTCGGGTTTAATGAAAAACTGTTTTTT. It translates to CASSRLVGFNEKLFF.